This record looks at one TCR beta chain sequence and its context. The antigen remains undetermined. The sample belongs to a study of blood T cells in healthy people across ages. Whole-study findings and limits: Those diversity estimates obtained from one million T cells were thought to be underestimates. There was a strong correlation between TCR beta diversity and naive T cell percentage.

The germline V gene encodes CDR1 SGHRS and CDR2 YFSETQ. CDR3 length equals 15 residues. Between the trimmed V and J ends, which lost 0 bases and 3 bases, there was a span of 9 bases. Together with a sample-barcoded 5' primer, a J-beta primer mix was included in a second PCR lasting roughly 6 to 12 cycles. Every cDNA molecule carried a tag from a template-switch adaptor bearing 12 random nucleotides. TCRdb independently ran MiXCR on the 5' RACE reads; one entry per CDR3 protein. In the table there are around 1,800,000 distinct CDR3 sequences, 35% to 50% of which are singletons. Isolated per sample were at least 6.5 million PBMCs.

This clonotype was sampled from a human donor in good health. J is TRBJ2-2 and V is TRBV5-1; no definite D call. Material for sequencing was blood. For the CDR3, the DNA is TGCGCCAGCAGCTTGGTGCTAACCTACACCGGGGAGCTGTTTTTT. Encoded protein: CASSLVLTYTGELFF.